This passage covers 27 T cell receptor beta chains from one sample sequenced in a study of cytomegalovirus exposure and HLA in healthy donors. The PCR was carried out with 60 Vbeta primers and 13 Jbeta primers. Generated by immunoSEQ multiplex PCR, the TCRdb table keeps only in-frame clones and is missing some. Here the sample spans 150,000 to 200,000 clones, more than 70% being singletons. The sequencing sample was made of PBMCs. The source is a girl aged 10-17 years in good health and CMV-seropositive.

The chain joins TRBV5-6 to TRBJ2-1; D might be TRBD2 (7 bases). CDR3 length equals 15 residues. V was shortened by 2 bases and J by 6 bases, with 15 bases between the two germline ends. Germline CDR1 reads SGHDT; CDR2 reads YYEEEE. CDR3 sequence: CASSFNWGGGNEQFF. CDR3 DNA: TGTGCCAGCAGCTTCAATTGGGGAGGGGGCAATGAGCAGTTCTTC.

Only a few counts were recorded for this clone. The genes are TRBV6-6 and TRBJ1-1; 9 bases are shared with TRBD1. The CDR3 has 14 amino acids. Germline CDR1 and CDR2: MNHNY and SVGAGI (reference sequence). Trimming at V came to 4 bases and at J to 6 bases, leaving 6 bases not matched to a gene. The CDR3 DNA follows: TGTGCCAGCAGTTCACCGGGACAGGGACCTGAAGCTTTCTTT. Its protein is CASSSPGQGPEAFF.

The chain recombines TRBV5-1 with TRBJ2-3, with D unclear. The germline gives CDR1 SGHRS, CDR2 YFSETQ. This CDR3 has 15 amino acids. V dropped 2 bases and J dropped 0 bases, with 10 bases sitting between them. The CDR3 loop reads CASSLPARSTDTQYF. The CDR3, as DNA: TGCGCCAGCAGCTTACCGGCCAGGAGCACAGATACGCAGTATTTT.

The chain combines TRBV19 with TRBJ1-2; unclear D gene. V lost 9 bases and J 4 bases, leaving 12 bases between the germline ends. Germline V lookup: CDR1 LNHDA, CDR2 SQIVND (reference sequence). This CDR3 comprises 12 residues. CDR3 nucleotides: TGTGCCAGCCGATGGGGAGTCTATGGCTACACCTTC. Protein product: CASRWGVYGYTF. Drawing the rest from reference TRBV19 and TRBJ1-2, the complete variable domain is DGGITQSPKYLFRKEGQNVTLSCEQNLNHDAMYWYRQDPGQGLRLIYYSQIVNDFQKGDIAEGYSVSREKKESFPLTVTSAQKNPTAFYLCASRWGVYGYTFGSGTRLTVV.

This clone occurred a few times. The V gene is TRBV5-6, the J gene TRBJ2-1; 11 positions match TRBD1. V shed 4 bases and J 14 bases; nucleotides not matched to a gene: 2. Germline CDR1 and CDR2: SGHDT and YYEEEE. The CDR3 is made up of 11 amino acids. In nucleotides, the CDR3 is TGTGCCAGCAGCCCGGGACAGGGGGAGTTCTTC. This gives the protein CASSPGQGEFF.

The chain couples TRBV7-3 to TRBJ1-1, with D possibly TRBD1 on 5 matching bases. Germline CDR1 SGHTA, CDR2 FQGTGA. CDR3 size: 16 residues. Trimming cost V 2 bases and J 0 bases, with 13 bases left between them. This CDR3 is CASSLAPAGMNTEAFF. For the CDR3, the DNA is TGTGCCAGCAGCTTAGCACCAGCAGGGATGAACACTGAAGCTTTCTTT.

The rearrangement joins TRBV6-6 to TRBJ2-5; 7 nucleotides agree with TRBD2. J lost 2 bases, V lost 2 bases, and 2 bases had no gene match. There are 14 residues in the CDR3. Germline values: CDR1 MNHNY, CDR2 SVGAGI (reference sequence). CDR3 in amino acids: CASSYREGQETQYF. CDR3 DNA: TGTGCCAGCAGTTACAGGGAGGGACAAGAGACCCAGTACTTC.

This clone turned up a few times. The V call is TRBV4-1, the J call TRBJ2-7; TRBD2 matches 15 bases. J gave up 12 bases and V 4 bases, and 4 bases lay outside the gene matches. From germline, CDR1 is MGHRA and CDR2 YSYEKL. CDR3 length: 13 residues. The CDR3 sequence is CASSLRTSGRVYF. Written as DNA, the CDR3 is TGCGCCAGCAGCCTCCGGACTAGCGGGAGGGTGTACTTC.

This clone came up a few times. One end of the junction does not line up with germline, which may come from a read error. This chain connects TRBV6-5 to TRBJ1-3; no clear D gene. Germline-derived CDR1 and CDR2 are MNHEY and SVGAGI. The CDR3 spans 9 residues. CDR3 sequence reads: CASSYPSRF. CDR3 nucleotide sequence: TGTGCCAGCAGTTACCCCTCGAGGTTT.

This clone was seen more than once but under ten times. V is TRBV5-6 and J is TRBJ2-7; 7 bases are a match to TRBD1. The V gene's germline CDR1 is SGHDT and CDR2 YYEEEE. V was clipped by 4 bases and J by 6 bases; unmatched bases: 13. This CDR3 contains 15 residues. The CDR3 loop is CASSLIQGSGGEQYF. CDR3 coding DNA: TGTGCCAGCAGCCTCATACAGGGTTCAGGGGGCGAGCAGTACTTC.

The chain couples TRBV5-1 to TRBJ2-7; no clear D. This CDR3 has 12 residues. V lost 3 bases and J lost 6, with 10 bases in between. The V gene's germline CDR1 is SGHRS and CDR2 YFSETQ. The CDR3 bases are TGCGCCAGCAGCTCACAATCTTCCGAGCAGTACTTC. Its translation: CASSSQSSEQYF.

The CDR3 region is CASSLRQGVNTEAFF. The CDR3 DNA reads TGCGCCAGCAGCTTGCGGCAGGGGGTGAACACTGAAGCTTTCTTT. This chain uses TRBV5-1 with TRBJ1-1; 7 positions match TRBD1. J lost 0 bases, V lost 1 base, and 3 bases had no gene match. The CDR3 consists of 15 residues. Looked up from germline, CDR1 is SGHRS and CDR2 is YFSETQ.

The chain couples TRBV7-4 to TRBJ1-1; D is unresolved. The CDR3 totals 12 residues. The germline gives CDR1 SGHVT, CDR2 SQSDAQ. V was trimmed by 4 bases and J by 5 bases, leaving 8 bases between them. DNA for the CDR3: TGTGCCAGCAGCTCAGCCGGGACTGAAGCTTTCTTT. This gives the protein CASSSAGTEAFF. Based on the CDR3 plus reference TRBV7-4 and TRBJ1-1, the full variable domain is GAGVSQSPRYKVAKRGRDVALRCDSISGHVTLYWYRQTLGQGSEVLTYSQSDAQRDKSGRPSGRFSAERPERSVSTLKIQRTEQGDSAVYLCASSSAGTEAFFGQGTRLTVV.

The gene calls are TRBV29-1 and TRBJ1-1, with D perhaps TRBD1 (6 bases). Germline CDR1 SQVTM, CDR2 ANQGSEA. This CDR3 is 13 amino acids long. V dropped 6 bases and J dropped 6 bases, with 17 bases sitting between them. The CDR3 coding sequence is TGCAGCGTAGGGACATCCCACCGCGCTGAAGCTTTCTTT. This encodes CSVGTSHRAEAFF.

The table lists this clone with a count of one. V and J are TRBV5-4 and TRBJ2-1, with TRBD2 matching 9 bases. CDR3 length: 15 amino acids. CDR1 SGHNT and CDR2 YYREEE come from the germline V gene (reference sequence). The trim removed 1 base at V and 5 bases at J, leaving 4 bases unmatched. The CDR3 coding sequence is TGTGCCAGCAGCTTGTACCAGCGGGAGGACAATGAGCAGTTCTTC. It specifies CASSLYQREDNEQFF.

The chain joins TRBV29-1 to TRBJ2-5; D gene uncertain. Germline loops: CDR1 SQVTM, CDR2 ANQGSEA. This CDR3 comprises 13 residues. Trimming took 5 bases from V and 5 from J, leaving 15 bases between them. The CDR3 loop reads CSVRISSRETQYF. The CDR3, as DNA: TGCAGCGTTCGAATAAGCTCTCGGGAGACCCAGTACTTC.

This chain joins TRBV5-5 and TRBJ2-7, with D maybe TRBD2 (5 bases). Germline V CDR1 and CDR2: SGHKS, YYEKEE (reference sequence). CDR3 size: 16 residues. Trimming took 3 bases from V and 6 from J, leaving 22 bases between them. The CDR3 coding sequence is TGTGCCAGCAGCTCCCTCAAGAGGGTTGAGGTCGCCGAGCAGTACTTC. It translates to CASSSLKRVEVAEQYF.

The J gene is TRBJ2-1, the V gene TRBV4-1; TRBD1 matches 8 bases. The CDR3 covers 16 residues. CDR1 and CDR2 (germline): MGHRA, YSYEKL. With 4 bases clipped from V and 8 bases from J, the junction kept 13 bases outside the gene matches. CDR3 coding DNA: TGCGCCAGCAGCCCTCTCCCCGGACAGGGAGGCGATGAGCAGTTCTTC. This codes for CASSPLPGQGGDEQFF.

This clone appeared a few times. This chain links TRBV30 with TRBJ1-2; tentative D call: TRBD1 (5 bases). The V gene lost 8 bases and the J gene lost 3 bases, with 25 bases spanning the gap. Germline assignment: CDR1 GTSNPN and CDR2 SVGIG (reference sequence). The CDR3 runs 16 residues. CDR3 sequence: CAHQGSAGRTYYGYTF. The CDR3, as DNA: TGTGCCCACCAGGGTAGTGCGGGGCGGACATACTATGGCTACACCTTC. Using reference TRBV30 and TRBJ1-2 for the parts outside the CDR3, the full variable domain is SQTIHQWPATLVQPVGSPLSLECTVEGTSNPNLYWYRQAAGRGLQLLFYSVGIGQISSEVPQNLSASRPQDRQFILSSKKLLLSDSGFYLCAHQGSAGRTYYGYTFGSGTRLTVV.

This chain links TRBV4-3 with TRBJ2-1; 8 bases match TRBD1. With 2 bases clipped from V and 4 bases from J, the junction kept 7 bases outside the gene matches. CDR1 is LGHNA and CDR2 is YSLEER in the germline V gene. The CDR3 extends over 16 amino acids. DNA of the CDR3: TGCGCCAGCAGCCAAAGACAGGGGCTCTTATACAATGAGCAGTTCTTC. Translated: CASSQRQGLLYNEQFF.

The CDR3 loop reads CASSPTDYPTDTQYF. In DNA form, the CDR3 reads TGTGCCAGCAGCCCTACGGACTACCCCACAGATACGCAGTATTTT. The chain recombines TRBV11-2 with TRBJ2-3, with D perhaps matching TRBD2 (6 bases). The CDR3 has 15 residues. V gave up 5 bases and J gave up 2 bases, with 14 bases separating them. CDR1 SGHAT and CDR2 FQNNGV come from the germline V gene. Using reference TRBV11-2 and TRBJ2-3 for the parts outside the CDR3, the full variable domain is EAGVAQSPRYKIIEKRQSVAFWCNPISGHATLYWYQQILGQGPKLLIQFQNNGVVDDSQLPKDRFSAERLKGVDSTLKIQPAKLEDSAVYLCASSPTDYPTDTQYFGPGTRLTVL.

The chain employs TRBV7-3 and TRBJ2-2; TRBD1 matches 7 bases. The length of the CDR3 is 14 residues. V shed 2 bases and J 6 bases; nucleotides not matched to a gene: 3. Looked up from germline, CDR1 is SGHTA and CDR2 is FQGTGA. CDR3 sequence: CASSLWTGAGELFF. The CDR3 DNA is TGTGCCAGCAGCTTATGGACAGGCGCCGGGGAGCTGTTTTTT.

This chain connects TRBV19 to TRBJ1-1, with 8 bases that match TRBD1. CDR3 length equals 16 residues. The V gene's germline CDR1 is LNHDA and CDR2 SQIVND (reference sequence). Unmatched junction bases numbered 10, after V lost 6 bases and J lost 1 base. CDR3: CASRRTWTGQNTEAFF. The CDR3 coding sequence is TGTGCCAGTAGGAGAACCTGGACAGGGCAGAACACTGAAGCTTTCTTT.

The gene calls are TRBV10-3 and TRBJ2-1; tentatively, D is TRBD2 (5 bases). The CDR3 loop spans 11 amino acids. The V gene's germline CDR1 is ENHRY and CDR2 SYGVKD. V shed 4 bases and J shed 7 bases, with 5 bases lying between them. The DNA of the CDR3 is TGTGCCATCAGTGGGACTAATGAGCAGTTCTTC. This sequence encodes CAISGTNEQFF.

The chain joins TRBV7-9 to TRBJ2-1; 7 bases agree with TRBD2. This CDR3 region has 16 residues. Germline V gene lookup returns CDR1 SEHNR and CDR2 FQNEAQ (reference sequence). After removal of 5 bases from V and 3 bases from J, the junction contained 10 bases not matched to a gene. DNA of the CDR3: TGTGCCAGCAGCCCCGGGGGGTGGTTAAGCTACAATGAGCAGTTCTTC. Translated, it gives CASSPGGWLSYNEQFF.

The chain joins TRBV5-6 to TRBJ2-1, with 7 bases matching TRBD2. The CDR3 length is 15 residues. V was clipped by 1 base and J by 0 bases; unmatched bases: 1. The germline V gene encodes CDR1 SGHDT and CDR2 YYEEEE. CDR3 sequence (DNA): TGTGCCAGCAGCTTGCTAGCGGACTCCTACAATGAGCAGTTCTTC. It specifies CASSLLADSYNEQFF.

The chain employs TRBV7-8 and TRBJ2-7, with a weak D call TRBD2 (7 bases). Trimming shortened V by 1 base and J by 1 base, and 11 bases separated the two germline ends. Germline V gene sequence: CDR1 SGHVS, CDR2 FQNEAQ. The CDR3 totals 15 residues. CDR3 in amino acids: CASSLEGGLSYEQYF. CDR3 DNA: TGTGCCAGCAGCTTAGAGGGGGGGCTTTCCTACGAGCAGTACTTC.